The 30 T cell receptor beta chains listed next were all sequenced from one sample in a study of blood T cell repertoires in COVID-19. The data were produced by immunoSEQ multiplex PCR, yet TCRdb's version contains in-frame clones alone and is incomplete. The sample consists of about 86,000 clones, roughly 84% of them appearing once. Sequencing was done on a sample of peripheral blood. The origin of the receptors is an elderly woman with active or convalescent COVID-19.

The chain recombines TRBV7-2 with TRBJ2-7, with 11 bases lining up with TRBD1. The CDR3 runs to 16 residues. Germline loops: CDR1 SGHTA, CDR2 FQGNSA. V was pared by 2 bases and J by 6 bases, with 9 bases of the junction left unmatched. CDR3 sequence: CASSLRPPGTGGEQYF. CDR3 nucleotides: TGTGCCAGCAGCTTAAGGCCCCCCGGGACAGGGGGCGAGCAGTACTTC.

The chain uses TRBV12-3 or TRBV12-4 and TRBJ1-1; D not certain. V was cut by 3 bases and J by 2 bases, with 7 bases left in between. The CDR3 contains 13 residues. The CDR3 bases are TGTGCCAGCAGTTTTGCCACTAACACTGAAGCTTTCTTT. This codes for CASSFATNTEAFF.

The chain's CDR3 is CASSIRLAGGLETQYF. In DNA, the CDR3 is TGTGCCAGTAGTATTCGACTAGCGGGGGGGTTAGAGACCCAGTACTTC. The chain joins TRBV19 to TRBJ2-5; 14 bases map to TRBD2. The CDR3 loop spans 16 amino acids. The V and J ends lost 3 bases and 4 bases, in that order; junction bases with no gene match: 4. Looked up from germline, CDR1 is LNHDA and CDR2 is SQIVND (reference sequence).

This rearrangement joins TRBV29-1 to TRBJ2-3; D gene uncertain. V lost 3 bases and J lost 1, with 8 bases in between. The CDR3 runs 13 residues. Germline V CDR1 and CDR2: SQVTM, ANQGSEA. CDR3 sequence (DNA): TGCAGCGTTGACCCCAGCGGCACAGATACGCAGTATTTT. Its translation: CSVDPSGTDTQYF.

The CDR3 DNA is TGTGCCAGCAGGAGAGAGAGGAACACTGAAGCTTTCTTT. This encodes CASRRERNTEAFF. The genes are TRBV6-5 and TRBJ1-1; D is undetermined. V was pared by 6 bases and J by 1 base, with 9 bases between. Germline lookup yields CDR1 MNHEY and CDR2 SVGAGI. CDR3 length equals 13 residues.

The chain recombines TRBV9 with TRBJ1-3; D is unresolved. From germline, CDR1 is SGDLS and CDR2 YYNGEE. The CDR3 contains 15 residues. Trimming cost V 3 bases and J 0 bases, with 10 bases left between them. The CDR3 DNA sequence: TGTGCCAGCAGCGACGACACCAGCTCTGGAAACACCATATATTTT. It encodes CASSDDTSSGNTIYF.

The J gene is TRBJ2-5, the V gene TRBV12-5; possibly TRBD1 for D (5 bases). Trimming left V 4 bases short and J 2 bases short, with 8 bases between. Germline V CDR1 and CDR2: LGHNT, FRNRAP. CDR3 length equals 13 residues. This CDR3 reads CASGSDRQETQYF. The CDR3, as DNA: TGTGCTAGTGGTTCTGACAGACAAGAGACCCAGTACTTC. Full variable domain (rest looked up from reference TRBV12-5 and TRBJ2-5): DARVTQTPRHKVTEMGQEVTMRCQPILGHNTVFWYRQTMMQGLELLAYFRNRAPLDDSGMPKDRFSAEMPDATLATLKIQPSEPRDSAVYFCASGSDRQETQYFGPGTRLLVL.

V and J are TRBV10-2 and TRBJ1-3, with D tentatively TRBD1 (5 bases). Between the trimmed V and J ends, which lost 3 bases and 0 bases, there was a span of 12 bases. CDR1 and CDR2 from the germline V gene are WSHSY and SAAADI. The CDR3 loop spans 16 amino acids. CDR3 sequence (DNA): TGCGCCAGCAGTGATAACGCAGGGAACTCTGGAAACACCATATATTTT. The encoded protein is CASSDNAGNSGNTIYF.

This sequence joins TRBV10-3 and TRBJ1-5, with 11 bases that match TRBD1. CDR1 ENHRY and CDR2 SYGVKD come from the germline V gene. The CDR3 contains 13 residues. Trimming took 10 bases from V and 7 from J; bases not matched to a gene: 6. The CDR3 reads CATWTGGYQPQHF. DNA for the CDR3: TGTGCCACCTGGACAGGGGGCTACCAGCCCCAGCATTTT.

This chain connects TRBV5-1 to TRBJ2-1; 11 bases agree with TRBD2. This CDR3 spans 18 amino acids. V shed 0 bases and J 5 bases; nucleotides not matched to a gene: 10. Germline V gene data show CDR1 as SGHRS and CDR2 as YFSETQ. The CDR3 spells CASSLGLAGGLFNNEQFF. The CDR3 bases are TGCGCCAGCAGCTTGGGCCTAGCGGGAGGCCTGTTCAACAATGAGCAGTTCTTC.

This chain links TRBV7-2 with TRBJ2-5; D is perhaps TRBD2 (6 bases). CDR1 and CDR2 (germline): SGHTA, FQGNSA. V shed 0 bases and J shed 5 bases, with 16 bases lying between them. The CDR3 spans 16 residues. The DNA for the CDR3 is TGTGCCAGCAGCTTAGCGCTGGCTAGCGTCCGGGAGACCCAGTACTTC. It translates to CASSLALASVRETQYF.

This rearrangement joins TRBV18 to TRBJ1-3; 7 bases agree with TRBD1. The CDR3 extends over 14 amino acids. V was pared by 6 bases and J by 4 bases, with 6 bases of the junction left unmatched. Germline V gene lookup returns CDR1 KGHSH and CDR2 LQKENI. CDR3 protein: CASSDTGAGNTIYF. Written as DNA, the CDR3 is TGTGCCAGCTCCGATACAGGGGCAGGAAACACCATATATTTT.

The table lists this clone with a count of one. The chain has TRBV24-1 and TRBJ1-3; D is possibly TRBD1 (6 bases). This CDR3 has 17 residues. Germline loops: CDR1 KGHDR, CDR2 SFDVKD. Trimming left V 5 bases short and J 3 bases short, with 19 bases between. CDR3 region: CATSAGARGSSGNTIYF. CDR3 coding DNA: TGTGCCACCAGTGCCGGCGCGAGGGGGTCGAGTGGAAACACCATATATTTT.

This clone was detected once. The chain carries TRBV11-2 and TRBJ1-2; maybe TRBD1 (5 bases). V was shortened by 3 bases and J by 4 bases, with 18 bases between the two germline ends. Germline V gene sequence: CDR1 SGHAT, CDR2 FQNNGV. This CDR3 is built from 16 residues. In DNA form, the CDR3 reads TGTGCCAGCAGCTTTTCTCCGGCGGGGGGTACCTATGGCTACACCTTC. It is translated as CASSFSPAGGTYGYTF.

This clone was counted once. This CDR3 is CASSVDRNTEAFF. In DNA, the CDR3 is TGTGCCAGCAGCGTGGACAGGAACACTGAAGCTTTCTTT. The chain joins TRBV9 to TRBJ1-1, with a tentative D call TRBD1 (6 bases). V gave up 2 bases and J gave up 1 base, with 6 bases separating them. Germline V gives CDR1 SGDLS, CDR2 YYNGEE. CDR3 length equals 13 residues.

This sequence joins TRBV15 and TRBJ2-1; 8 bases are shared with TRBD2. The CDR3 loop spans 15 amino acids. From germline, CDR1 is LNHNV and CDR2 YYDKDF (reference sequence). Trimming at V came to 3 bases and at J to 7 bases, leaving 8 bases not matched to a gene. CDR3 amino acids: CATSRRLAGGNEQFF. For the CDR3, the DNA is TGTGCCACCAGCAGGCGTCTTGCGGGAGGAAATGAGCAGTTCTTC.

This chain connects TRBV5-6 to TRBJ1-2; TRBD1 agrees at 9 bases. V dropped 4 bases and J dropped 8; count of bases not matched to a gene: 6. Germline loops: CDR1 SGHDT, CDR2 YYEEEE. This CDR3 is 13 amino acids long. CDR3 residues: CASSRTGGRGYTF. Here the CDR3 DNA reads TGTGCCAGCAGCCGAACAGGGGGCCGAGGCTACACCTTC.

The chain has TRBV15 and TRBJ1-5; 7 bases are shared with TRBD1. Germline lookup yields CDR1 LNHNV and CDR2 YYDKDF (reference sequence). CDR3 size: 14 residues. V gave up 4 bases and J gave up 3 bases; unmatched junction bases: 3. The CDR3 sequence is CATSMTGSNQPQHF. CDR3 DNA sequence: TGTGCCACCAGCATGACAGGGTCCAATCAGCCCCAGCATTTT.

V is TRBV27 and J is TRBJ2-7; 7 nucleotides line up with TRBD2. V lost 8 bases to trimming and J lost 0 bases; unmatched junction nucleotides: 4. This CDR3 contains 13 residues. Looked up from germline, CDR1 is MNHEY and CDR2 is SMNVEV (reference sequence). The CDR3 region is CASGIAGSYEQYF. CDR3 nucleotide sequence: TGTGCCAGCGGGATAGCGGGCTCCTACGAGCAGTACTTC.

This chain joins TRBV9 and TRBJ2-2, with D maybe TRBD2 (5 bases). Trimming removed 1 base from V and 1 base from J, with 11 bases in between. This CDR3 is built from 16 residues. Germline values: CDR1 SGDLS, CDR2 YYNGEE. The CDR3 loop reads CASSVSGAQNTGELFF. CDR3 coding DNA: TGTGCCAGCAGCGTAAGCGGCGCCCAGAACACCGGGGAGCTGTTTTTT. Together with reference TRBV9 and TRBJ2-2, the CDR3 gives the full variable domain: DSGVTQTPKHLITATGQRVTLRCSPRSGDLSVYWYQQSLDQGLQFLIQYYNGEERAKGNILERFSAQQFPDLHSELNLSSLELGDSALYFCASSVSGAQNTGELFFGEGSRLTVL.

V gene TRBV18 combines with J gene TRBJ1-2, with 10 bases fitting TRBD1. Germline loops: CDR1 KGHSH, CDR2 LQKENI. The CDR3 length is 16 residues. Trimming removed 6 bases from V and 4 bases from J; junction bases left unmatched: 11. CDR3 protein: CASSPGQGTEFYGYTF. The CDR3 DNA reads TGTGCCAGCTCGCCGGGACAGGGGACGGAATTCTATGGCTACACCTTC.

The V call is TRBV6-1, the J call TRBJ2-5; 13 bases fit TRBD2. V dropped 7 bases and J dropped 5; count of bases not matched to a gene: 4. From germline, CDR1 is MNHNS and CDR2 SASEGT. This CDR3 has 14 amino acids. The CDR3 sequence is CASISGLAGETQYF. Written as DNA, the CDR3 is TGTGCCAGCATCTCGGGACTAGCGGGGGAGACCCAGTACTTC.

CDR3 sequence reads: CAARSGRNYGYTF. The CDR3 DNA sequence: TGTGCCGCCCGATCCGGGAGAAACTATGGCTACACCTTC. V and J are TRBV28 and TRBJ1-2; the D is unclear. Trimming removed 11 bases at V and 2 bases at J, with 15 bases between. CDR1 and CDR2 (germline): MDHEN, SYDVKM. This CDR3 is built from 13 residues.

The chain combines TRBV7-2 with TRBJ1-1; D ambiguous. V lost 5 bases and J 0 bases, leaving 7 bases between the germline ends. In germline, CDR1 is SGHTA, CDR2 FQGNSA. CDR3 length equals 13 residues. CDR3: CASSPVLNTEAFF. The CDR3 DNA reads TGTGCCAGCAGCCCCGTTTTGAACACTGAAGCTTTCTTT.

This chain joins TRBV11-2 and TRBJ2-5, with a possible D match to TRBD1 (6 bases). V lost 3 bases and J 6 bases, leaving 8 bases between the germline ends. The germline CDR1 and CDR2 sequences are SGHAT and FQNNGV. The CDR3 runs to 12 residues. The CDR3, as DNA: TGTGCCAGCAGCTTGGGGGCACAGACCCAGTACTTC. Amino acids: CASSLGAQTQYF.

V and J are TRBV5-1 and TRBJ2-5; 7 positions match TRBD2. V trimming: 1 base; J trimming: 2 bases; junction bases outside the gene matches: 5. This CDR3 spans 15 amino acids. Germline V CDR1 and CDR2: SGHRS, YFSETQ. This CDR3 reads CASSLFGEGQETQYF. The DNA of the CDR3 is TGCGCCAGCAGCTTGTTTGGGGAGGGGCAAGAGACCCAGTACTTC. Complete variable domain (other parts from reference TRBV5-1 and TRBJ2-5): KAGVTQTPRYLIKTRGQQVTLSCSPISGHRSVSWYQQTPGQGLQFLFEYFSETQRNKGNFPGRFSGRQFSNSRSEMNVSTLELGDSALYLCASSLFGEGQETQYFGPGTRLLVL.

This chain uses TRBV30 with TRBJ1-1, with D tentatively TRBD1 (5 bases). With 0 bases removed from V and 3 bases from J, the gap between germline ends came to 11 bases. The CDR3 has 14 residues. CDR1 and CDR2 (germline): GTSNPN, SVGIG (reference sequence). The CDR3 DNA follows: TGTGCCTGGAGTGTCGGGAGGGGTTACACTGAAGCTTTCTTT. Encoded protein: CAWSVGRGYTEAFF.

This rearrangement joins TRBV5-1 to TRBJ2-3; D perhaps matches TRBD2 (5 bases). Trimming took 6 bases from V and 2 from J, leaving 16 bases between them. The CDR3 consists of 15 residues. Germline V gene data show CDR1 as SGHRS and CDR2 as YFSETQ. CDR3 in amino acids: CASIPLGLATDTQYF. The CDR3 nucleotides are TGCGCCAGCATACCTTTAGGACTTGCCACAGATACGCAGTATTTT.

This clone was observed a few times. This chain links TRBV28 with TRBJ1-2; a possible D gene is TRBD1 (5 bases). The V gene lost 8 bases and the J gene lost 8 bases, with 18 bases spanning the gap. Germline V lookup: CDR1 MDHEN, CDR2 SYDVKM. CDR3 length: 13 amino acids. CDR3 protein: CASGAGRAKGYTF. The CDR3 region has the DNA TGTGCCAGCGGGGCCGGCAGGGCTAAGGGCTACACCTTC.

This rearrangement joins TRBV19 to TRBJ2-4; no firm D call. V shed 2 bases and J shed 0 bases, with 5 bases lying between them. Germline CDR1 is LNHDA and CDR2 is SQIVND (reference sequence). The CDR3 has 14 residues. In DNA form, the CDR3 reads TGTGCCAGTAGTATACCAGTAGCCAAAAACATTCAGTACTTC. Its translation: CASSIPVAKNIQYF.